Below, 19 T cell receptor beta chains from the same sample are listed, as sequenced in a study of T cell repertoires in cytomegalovirus infection. TCRdb re-analysed the reads in MiXCR, keeping a single row per CDR3 protein. Here the sample spans more than 400,000 distinct CDR3 sequences, more than 25% being singletons. Source material: PBMCs. Receptors were obtained from a human donor in good health (CMV status not recorded). Some clones in this sample may be carry-over from other donors' samples.

This clonotype was picked up many times. The chain recombines TRBV2 with TRBJ2-1; possible D gene TRBD2, 6 bases. V lost 9 bases and J lost 3, with 12 bases in between. Looked up from germline, CDR1 is SNHLY and CDR2 is FYNNEI. There are 13 residues in the CDR3. CDR3 bases: TGTGCCAGAGGGACTCGCGGCTACAATGAGCAGTTCTTC. Protein product: CARGTRGYNEQFF.

This clonotype showed up many times. The V and J genes are TRBV6-5 and TRBJ2-1; D is unresolved. V lost 0 bases and J lost 12, with 15 bases in between. This CDR3 contains 14 residues. Germline CDR1 and CDR2: MNHEY and SVGAGI. Written as DNA, the CDR3 is TGTGCCAGCAGTTACTCGAACCCCCCCAGCTGGCAGTTCTTC. It codes for CASSYSNPPSWQFF.

This clonotype was picked up many times. The V and J genes are TRBV11-2 and TRBJ2-1; TRBD2 aligns across 7 bases. Germline V gene lookup returns CDR1 SGHAT and CDR2 FQNNGV. Trimming took 1 base from V and 6 from J; bases not matched to a gene: 6. The CDR3 length is 15 residues. The CDR3 DNA is TGTGCCAGCAGCTTAGGGCTAGCGGCGGGCAATGAGCAGTTCTTC. This translates into CASSLGLAAGNEQFF.

In this sample, this clonotype turned up many times. The CDR3 bases are TGTGCCAGCAGCAGAACAGGGACTCCTCGGCACTATGGCTACACCTTC. Its protein is CASSRTGTPRHYGYTF. V gene TRBV6-5 combines with J gene TRBJ1-2, with D possibly TRBD1 on 6 matching bases. V gave up 6 bases and J gave up 3 bases, with 20 bases separating them. This CDR3 is built from 16 residues. CDR1 is MNHEY and CDR2 is SVGAGI in the germline V gene.

The V call is TRBV7-8, the J call TRBJ2-1; 7 nucleotides match TRBD2. The CDR3 consists of 16 residues. Germline V CDR1 and CDR2: SGHVS, FQNEAQ. The ends lost 3 bases at V and 6 bases at J; junction bases unmatched: 11. As DNA, the CDR3 is TGTGCCAGCAGCTTCCTTGTCCGGGACTACCTCAATGAGCAGTTCTTC. As protein: CASSFLVRDYLNEQFF.

This clonotype was detected only a few times. The gene calls are TRBV4-1 and TRBJ1-3, with 7 positions matching TRBD1. V shed 3 bases, J shed 3 bases, and the junction held 8 bases outside the gene matches. Germline CDR1 and CDR2: MGHRA and YSYEKL. This CDR3 comprises 16 residues. CDR3 amino acids: CASSQKEQGHGNTIYF. The CDR3 DNA follows: TGCGCCAGCAGCCAGAAGGAACAGGGGCATGGAAACACCATATATTTT.

There are a few counts of this clonotype. J is TRBJ2-2 and V is TRBV14; D unresolved. The CDR3 loop spans 13 amino acids. Germline V gene data show CDR1 as SGHDN and CDR2 as FVKESK. V was cut by 3 bases and J by 7 bases, with 9 bases left in between. CDR3 loop: CASSHSLGGELFF. For the CDR3, the DNA is TGTGCCAGCAGCCACAGCTTAGGCGGGGAGCTGTTTTTT.

The chain carries TRBV19 and TRBJ2-1; a possible D gene is TRBD1 (9 bases). V lost 7 bases, J lost 5 bases, and 21 bases lay in between. The CDR3 extends over 16 amino acids. The germline CDR1 and CDR2 sequences are LNHDA and SQIVND (reference sequence). The CDR3 nucleotides are TGTGCCAGTATAGCGGGACAGGGATTGCCCGACAATGAGCAGTTCTTC. It translates to CASIAGQGLPDNEQFF.

At least ten counts were recorded for this clonotype. This chain uses TRBV28 with TRBJ2-5, with 7 bases lining up with TRBD1. The germline V gene encodes CDR1 MDHEN and CDR2 SYDVKM. CDR3 size: 16 residues. V was pared by 2 bases and J by 1 base, with 7 bases of the junction left unmatched. In DNA, the CDR3 is TGTGCCAGCAGTTTACCGAGGACAGGTCGCCAAGAGACCCAGTACTTC. This encodes CASSLPRTGRQETQYF.

The chain joins TRBV14 to TRBJ2-2; D uncertain. The CDR3 consists of 13 residues. V gave up 0 bases and J gave up 4 bases, with 3 bases separating them. The germline gives CDR1 SGHDN, CDR2 FVKESK. CDR3 in DNA: TGTGCCAGCAGCCAAGAGACCACCGGGGAGCTGTTTTTT. As protein: CASSQETTGELFF. Full variable domain (outside the CDR3, taken from reference TRBV14 and TRBJ2-2): EAGVTQFPSHSVIEKGQTVTLRCDPISGHDNLYWYRRVMGKEIKFLLHFVKESKQDESGMPNNRFLAERTGGTYSTLKVQPAELEDSGVYFCASSQETTGELFFGEGSRLTVL.

A few counts support this clonotype. The CDR3 coding sequence is TGTGCCAGTAGTATTGGGGTGGGGGGGACTCAGCCCCAGCATTTT. Its translation is CASSIGVGGTQPQHF. The J gene is TRBJ1-5, the V gene TRBV19, with a tentative D call TRBD1 (5 bases). Per the germline V gene, CDR1 is LNHDA and CDR2 is SQIVND (reference sequence). V lost 3 bases and J 6 bases, leaving 15 bases between the germline ends. The length of the CDR3 is 15 residues.

The chain recombines TRBV6-2 or TRBV6-3 with TRBJ2-7; 8 nucleotides align to TRBD1. Trimming took 5 bases from V and 2 from J; bases not matched to a gene: 5. This CDR3 spans 14 amino acids. CDR1 is MNHEY, CDR2 SVGEGT, per germline. The CDR3 bases are TGTGCCAGCAGTCAGACAGGGGCCGCCTACGAGCAGTACGTC. Encoded protein: CASSQTGAAYEQYV.

The sample holds a few counts of this clonotype. The chain couples TRBV28 to TRBJ2-7, with D possibly matching TRBD1 (5 bases). V was trimmed by 1 base and J by 6 bases, leaving 16 bases between them. Germline V gene sequence: CDR1 MDHEN, CDR2 SYDVKM. The length of the CDR3 is 15 residues. The CDR3 DNA sequence: TGTGCCAGCAGTTTATTTTTCCAGGGTAAGAGCGAGCAGTACTTC. This codes for CASSLFFQGKSEQYF.

Ten or more counts support this clonotype. CDR3 sequence reads: CASSLTSTVHEQYF. CDR3 bases: TGTGCCAGCAGTTTGACTAGTACGGTCCACGAGCAGTACTTC. The chain is built from TRBV28 and TRBJ2-7; D is possibly TRBD2 (6 bases). The CDR3 is made up of 14 amino acids. V was pared by 3 bases and J by 5 bases, with 14 bases between. Germline V lookup: CDR1 MDHEN, CDR2 SYDVKM. Together with reference TRBV28 and TRBJ2-7, the CDR3 gives the full variable domain: DVKVTQSSRYLVKRTGEKVFLECVQDMDHENMFWYRQDPGLGLRLIYFSYDVKMKEKGDIPEGYSVSREKKERFSLILESASTNQTSMYLCASSLTSTVHEQYFGPGTRLTVT.

CDR3 nucleotides: TGTGCCACCACCCTGGACAGTTCAACTAATGAAAAACTGTTTTTT. It codes for CATTLDSSTNEKLFF. The chain couples TRBV15 to TRBJ1-4; a possible D gene is TRBD1 (6 bases). Germline CDR1 LNHNV, CDR2 YYDKDF (reference sequence). The V gene lost 7 bases and the J gene lost 0 bases, with 12 bases spanning the gap. The CDR3 is 15 amino acids.

The chain uses TRBV7-9 and TRBJ2-2; maybe TRBD1 (6 bases). The CDR3 has 16 amino acids. Germline V CDR1 and CDR2: SEHNR, FQNEAQ (reference sequence). V was cut by 5 bases and J by 0 bases, with 13 bases left in between. This CDR3 reads CASSDDRSTNTGELFF. The CDR3 coding sequence is TGTGCCAGCAGCGACGACAGGAGTACGAACACCGGGGAGCTGTTTTTT.

The gene calls are TRBV7-6 and TRBJ2-7, with TRBD2 as a possible D gene (6 bases). Germline loops: CDR1 SGHVS, CDR2 FNYEAQ. This CDR3 has 13 residues. V lost 0 bases, J lost 7 bases, and 10 bases lay in between. CDR3 in DNA: TGTGCCAGCAGCTTAGCGTCGGGAGCGGAGCAGTACTTC. Protein: CASSLASGAEQYF.

As for this clonotype: A read error is possible here, since a much larger clone lies one base away. J is TRBJ1-6 and V is TRBV12-3 or TRBV12-4; a possible D gene is TRBD1 (5 bases). The CDR3 runs 14 residues. The CDR3 DNA is TGTGCCAGCAGCCCTTCAGGGAGAGATTCATCCCTCCACTTT. Translating it yields CASSPSGRDSSLHF.

The chain carries TRBV6-2 or TRBV6-3 and TRBJ2-7, with a tentative D call TRBD1 (5 bases). Trimming stripped 2 bases from V and 2 bases from J, with 10 bases between. Germline CDR1 MNHEY, CDR2 SVGEGT. The CDR3 is made up of 14 amino acids. In DNA, the CDR3 is TGTGCCAGCAGTTACCAGGGATCGCCCTACGAGCAGTACTTC. Translation: CASSYQGSPYEQYF.